This TCR beta chain was sequenced in a study of T-cell memory formation after mild COVID-19. Study in general: TCR clusters were mostly confined to one donor each.

This clonotype was detected only a few times. What it recognizes is unknown. Study-wide findings and caveats: Second-wave clones with a day 37 peak had unconfirmed SARS-CoV-2 specificity. Some responding clones appeared in pre-infection memory, suggesting cross-reactive memory joined. Chiefly within CM and EM were the contracting CD4+ clones; CD8+ ones were within EMRA.

Germline V lookup: CDR1 LNHDA, CDR2 SQIVND (reference sequence). The CDR3 covers 15 residues. V was shortened by 2 bases and J by 5 bases, with 13 bases between the two germline ends. TCRdb fed the 5' RACE reads into MiXCR, producing one record per CDR3 protein. Here the sample spans hundreds of thousands of distinct CDR3 sequences, under 20% being singletons. This chain joins TRBV19 and TRBJ1-3; the D gene is possibly TRBD1 (6 bases). This clonotype originated in a man aged 18 to 30 who had mild COVID-19 (a few samples of this study predate the infection). Cell type and time point are not known. Sequenced input: PBMCs or a T cell subset sorted from them (not recorded which). In DNA, the CDR3 is TGTGCCAGTAGTATAAGACAGGAGGGAAGAAACACCATATATTTT. Translated, it gives CASSIRQEGRNTIYF. Looking up the rest from reference TRBV19 and TRBJ1-3 gives the full variable domain: DGGITQSPKYLFRKEGQNVTLSCEQNLNHDAMYWYRQDPGQGLRLIYYSQIVNDFQKGDIAEGYSVSREKKESFPLTVTSAQKNPTAFYLCASSIRQEGRNTIYFGEGSWLTVV.